This T cell receptor (beta chain) was found in a study of blood T cells in healthy people across ages. Primed by a sample-barcoded 5' primer and a J-beta primer mix, a second PCR proceeded for 7 to 11 cycles. Through a template-switch adaptor with 12 random nucleotides, each cDNA molecule received a tag. Using its own MiXCR run on the 5' RACE reads, TCRdb lists one record per CDR3 protein. The top ten clones hold about 0.72% of a sample with more than 900,000 distinct CDR3 sequences, almost 25% of them seen once. The V and J ends lost 5 bases and 5 bases respectively, with 15 bases between them. The CDR3 has 14 amino acids. The sample was also linked to a second study, of T cells of mothers and their children. That paper adds: In both related and unrelated pairs, TCR recombination output is shaped similarly by thymic selection.

What was sequenced was blood. The receptor was isolated from a girl aged 2 to 9 in good health. The chain is built from TRBV12-3 or TRBV12-4 and TRBJ2-5; no definite D call. The CDR3 is CASSPWPLGETQYF. Here the CDR3 DNA reads TGTGCCAGCAGTCCCTGGCCGTTGGGGGAGACCCAGTACTTC.